The next 28 T cell receptor beta chains were all read from a single sample in a study of molecular identifiers for immune sequencing clone quantification. TCRdb re-derived calls from the PCR reads in MiXCR, one entry per CDR3 protein. The table shows about 23,000 distinct CDR3 sequences, with 17% occurring only once. The specimen sequenced was naive CD8+ T cells from blood, with Jurkat cell RNA spiked in. Subset given: FACS-sorted CD8+CD4-CCR7+CD45RA+ naive T cells. These receptors were collected from a human donor in good health. Some libraries in this study had Jurkat cell RNA spiked in.

This clonotype qualifies as medium-sized. V and J are TRBV7-2 and TRBJ2-3; D is perhaps TRBD2 (6 bases). V lost 4 bases to trimming and J lost 4 bases, with 18 bases between them. Germline-derived CDR1 and CDR2 are SGHTA and FQGNSA. This CDR3 contains 16 residues. CDR3 loop: CASSSKPLASADTQYF. The CDR3 DNA is TGTGCCAGCAGCTCCAAACCACTAGCCTCAGCAGATACGCAGTATTTT.

This clonotype appeared many times. V is TRBV25-1 and J is TRBJ2-5; D gene unclear. CDR1 MGHDK and CDR2 SYGVNS come from the germline V gene. The V end was cut by 1 base, the J end by 4 bases, with 7 bases between. The CDR3 spans 13 residues. DNA for the CDR3: TGTGCCAGCAGTGAATGGCAAGTAGAGACCCAGTACTTC. Protein sequence: CASSEWQVETQYF.

This clonotype was observed at least ten times. V is TRBV29-1 and J is TRBJ2-5, with TRBD2 matching 11 bases. This CDR3 comprises 17 residues. From germline, CDR1 is SQVTM and CDR2 ANQGSEA. J lost 7 bases, V lost 3 bases, and 16 bases had no gene match. The CDR3 spells CSVEGGGTSGSFATQYF. CDR3 bases: TGCAGCGTTGAGGGTGGTGGTACTAGCGGGAGTTTTGCGACCCAGTACTTC.

Remarks on this clonotype: Since a much larger clone is just one base distant, this may be a read error. This sequence joins TRBV18 and TRBJ1-1; no firm D call. This CDR3 comprises 13 residues. Trimming took off 4 bases at V and 7 bases at J, with 13 bases between the two ends. Germline V CDR1 and CDR2: KGHSH, LQKENI. The CDR3 here is CASSHSDRLEAFF. The CDR3 DNA reads TGTGCCAGCTCACACTCGGACCGCCTTGAAGCTTTCTTT. Supplemented by reference TRBV18 and TRBJ1-1, the full variable domain reads NAGVMQNPRHLVRRRGQEARLRCSPMKGHSHVYWYRQLPEEGLKFMVYLQKENIIDESGMPKERFSAEFPKEGPSILRIQQVVRGDSAAYFCASSHSDRLEAFFGQGTRLTVV.

This clonotype was counted many times. This chain connects TRBV27 to TRBJ1-1, with a weak D call TRBD1 (6 bases). The germline V gene encodes CDR1 MNHEY and CDR2 SMNVEV (reference sequence). The CDR3 sequence is 16 residues long. V lost 4 bases to trimming and J lost 3 bases, with 18 bases between them. As DNA, the CDR3 is TGTGCCAGCAGTTCCCCTTCCGGGGGCAGCTACACTGAAGCTTTCTTT. Translated: CASSSPSGGSYTEAFF.

This clonotype occurred a few times. A read error is possible here, since a much larger clone lies one base away. This rearrangement joins TRBV29-1 to TRBJ2-7; the match to TRBD2 covers 7 bases. Germline lookup yields CDR1 SQVTM and CDR2 ANQGSEA. This CDR3 region has 15 residues. CDR3 sequence reads: CSVAEPSGLSYEQHF. The CDR3 DNA reads as TGCAGCGTGGCCGAGCCTAGCGGACTCTCCTACGAGCAGCACTTC.

This clonotype was seen ten or more times. The chain joins TRBV9 to TRBJ1-2, with D unresolved. The CDR3 is made up of 15 amino acids. Germline V gene data show CDR1 as SGDLS and CDR2 as YYNGEE. V shed 0 bases and J shed 0 bases, with 9 bases lying between them. The CDR3 bases are TGTGCCAGCAGCGTAGAAGGCGTCTCTAACTATGGCTACACCTTC. Its protein product is CASSVEGVSNYGYTF.

This clonotype was found many times. The CDR3 protein is CATKGGGQPQHF. The CDR3 DNA reads as TGTGCCACCAAAGGGGGTGGTCAGCCCCAGCATTTT. This chain joins TRBV15 and TRBJ1-5; D possibly corresponds to TRBD1 (6 bases). V was shortened by 7 bases and J by 6 bases, with 10 bases between the two germline ends. Germline V lookup: CDR1 LNHNV, CDR2 YYDKDF (reference sequence). CDR3 size: 12 residues.

This clonotype was seen repeatedly, ten times or more. The chain joins TRBV2 to TRBJ2-3; 8 bases are shared with TRBD1. Per germline, CDR1 SNHLY and CDR2 FYNNEI. The V and J ends lost 6 bases and 1 base, in that order; junction bases with no gene match: 6. The CDR3 sequence is 15 residues long. The chain's CDR3 is CASRDPGQGTDTQYF. For the CDR3, the DNA is TGTGCCAGCAGAGATCCGGGACAGGGCACAGATACGCAGTATTTT.

This clonotype was counted ten times or more. This rearrangement joins TRBV27 to TRBJ1-5; D is unclear. Trimming removed 6 bases from V and 3 bases from J, with 9 bases in between. Germline CDR1 reads MNHEY; CDR2 reads SMNVEV (reference sequence). The CDR3 runs 13 residues. In DNA form, the CDR3 reads TGTGCCAGCAGCATAGGTCCCAATCAGCCCCAGCATTTT. It yields the protein CASSIGPNQPQHF.

The table lists this clonotype with many counts. The rearrangement links TRBV27 to TRBJ2-4; possibly TRBD2 for D (5 bases). V lost 2 bases and J 1 base, leaving 6 bases between the germline ends. The CDR3 runs 14 residues. The V gene's germline CDR1 is MNHEY and CDR2 SMNVEV (reference sequence). This CDR3 reads CASSLRGAKNIQYF. DNA of the CDR3: TGTGCCAGCAGTTTACGGGGTGCCAAAAACATTCAGTACTTC.

This clonotype has at least ten counts. The V gene is TRBV20-1, the J gene TRBJ1-5; possibly TRBD1 for D (5 bases). The CDR3 contains 15 residues. V was shortened by 3 bases and J by 0 bases, with 12 bases between the two germline ends. The germline V gene has CDR1 DFQATT and CDR2 SNEGSKA (reference sequence). CDR3 sequence reads: CSASPDSYSNQPQHF. Here the CDR3 DNA reads TGCAGTGCTAGTCCCGACAGCTATAGCAATCAGCCCCAGCATTTT.

This clonotype is categorized as medium-sized. This chain joins TRBV7-2 and TRBJ2-1; TRBD2 matches at 7 bases. The V and J ends lost 6 bases and 6 bases, in that order; junction bases with no gene match: 8. The CDR3 covers 14 residues. CDR1 and CDR2 from the germline V gene are SGHTA and FQGNSA. Here the CDR3 reads CASSQRLAFNEQFF. For the CDR3, the DNA is TGTGCCAGCAGTCAAAGACTAGCCTTCAATGAGCAGTTCTTC. Drawing the rest from reference TRBV7-2 and TRBJ2-1, the complete variable domain is GAGVSQSPSNKVTEKGKDVELRCDPISGHTALYWYRQSLGQGLEFLIYFQGNSAPDKSGLPSDRFSAERTGGSVSTLTIQRTQQEDSAVYLCASSQRLAFNEQFFGPGTRLTVL.

This clonotype was counted ten times or more. The chain carries TRBV7-9 and TRBJ1-1, with TRBD1 as a possible D gene (5 bases). Germline V gene lookup returns CDR1 SEHNR and CDR2 FQNEAQ (reference sequence). This CDR3 has 14 residues. V dropped 2 bases and J dropped 1 base, with 8 bases sitting between them. CDR3 nucleotides: TGTGCCAGCAGCTTAATCAGGGAGAACACTGAAGCTTTCTTT. Translated, it gives CASSLIRENTEAFF.

A note on this clonotype: It may be a read error: a sequence one base away is much more abundant. The chain combines TRBV19 with TRBJ2-1; D remains unclear. The CDR3 extends over 16 amino acids. V was trimmed by 5 bases and J by 2 bases, leaving 16 bases between them. The V gene's germline CDR1 is LNHDA and CDR2 SQIVND (reference sequence). This chain's CDR3 is CASSSVTLETYNEQFF. DNA for the CDR3: TGTGCCAGTAGTTCGGTAACCCTGGAGACCTACAATGAGCAGTTCTTC.

The V call is TRBV7-6, the J call TRBJ2-3, with D possibly matching TRBD2 (6 bases). The V gene lost 3 bases and the J gene lost 0 bases, with 19 bases spanning the gap. CDR1 is SGHVS, CDR2 FNYEAQ, per germline. This CDR3 region has 18 residues. In nucleotides, the CDR3 is TGTGCCAGCAGCTTGGGCGTGGGAGCAAGCGGGAGCACAGATACGCAGTATTTT. As protein: CASSLGVGASGSTDTQYF.

This clonotype has ten or more counts. The junction shows a germline mismatch at one end, possibly a read error. The chain combines TRBV3-1 with TRBJ1-1, with TRBD1 matching over 10 bases. CDR1 is LGHDT, CDR2 YNNKEL, per germline (reference sequence). This CDR3 is 16 amino acids long. This CDR3 is CASRQDRGPGRTEAFF. CDR3 sequence (DNA): TGTGCCAGCAGACAAGACAGGGGGCCGGGGAGGACTGAAGCTTTCTTT.

This chain uses TRBV30 with TRBJ2-2, with 9 bases matching TRBD2. Trimming at V came to 0 bases and at J to 0 bases, leaving 2 bases not matched to a gene. Germline V gene data show CDR1 as GTSNPN and CDR2 as SVGIG (reference sequence). This CDR3 is 16 amino acids long. The CDR3 DNA reads TGTGCCTGGAGTGTACTAGCGGGCTCGAACACCGGGGAGCTGTTTTTT. Encoded protein: CAWSVLAGSNTGELFF. The full variable domain, with the rest looked up from reference TRBV30 and TRBJ2-2, is SQTIHQWPATLVQPVGSPLSLECTVEGTSNPNLYWYRQAAGRGLQLLFYSVGIGQISSEVPQNLSASRPQDRQFILSSKKLLLSDSGFYLCAWSVLAGSNTGELFFGEGSRLTVL.

Concerning this clonotype: A much larger clone lies a single base off, so this may be a read error. This is likely a read error, given that the CDR3 carries no conserved phenylalanine or tryptophan at its end. The rearrangement joins TRBV6-5 to TRBJ2-7, with D possibly being TRBD2 (5 bases). This CDR3 has 14 amino acids. Germline assignment: CDR1 MNHEY and CDR2 SVGAGI. V was pared by 7 bases and J by 4 bases, with 17 bases between. The CDR3 here is CASTDSRGSYEQYL. DNA of the CDR3: TGTGCCAGCACTGACTCTCGGGGAAGTTACGAGCAGTACCTC.

This clonotype was counted ten times or more. The chain is built from TRBV5-1 and TRBJ2-5; possibly TRBD1 for D (5 bases). CDR1 SGHRS and CDR2 YFSETQ come from the germline V gene. The V end was cut by 4 bases, the J end by 6 bases, with 19 bases between. The CDR3 sequence is 15 residues long. CDR3 protein: CASSLTQGAGKTQYF. CDR3 in DNA: TGCGCCAGCAGCCTGACCCAAGGGGCTGGAAAGACCCAGTACTTC.

The table lists this clonotype with many counts. The chain recombines TRBV7-2 with TRBJ2-7; 7 bases line up with TRBD1. V dropped 3 bases and J dropped 4; count of bases not matched to a gene: 9. The CDR3 is made up of 15 amino acids. Germline-derived CDR1 and CDR2 are SGHTA and FQGNSA. The CDR3 DNA is TGTGCCAGCAGCTTTGCAGGGGGAGAGATTTACGAGCAGTACTTC. Encoded protein: CASSFAGGEIYEQYF.

This clonotype was picked up many times. This chain links TRBV10-3 with TRBJ2-3; unclear D gene. The V gene lost 4 bases and the J gene lost 4 bases, with 9 bases spanning the gap. Germline CDR1 and CDR2: ENHRY and SYGVKD. The CDR3 spans 13 residues. CDR3: CAISGEDSDTQYF. In DNA, the CDR3 is TGTGCCATCAGTGGAGAGGATTCAGATACGCAGTATTTT.

A remark on this clonotype: This could be a read error, since a much larger clone is one nucleotide away. The genes are TRBV7-9 and TRBJ1-1, with TRBD1 as a possible D gene (5 bases). CDR1 and CDR2 (germline): SEHNR, FQNEAQ (reference sequence). The V gene lost 3 bases and the J gene lost 9 bases, with 8 bases spanning the gap. The CDR3 has 11 residues. CDR3 sequence: CASSLTDKAFF. The CDR3, as DNA: TGTGCCAGCAGCTTGACAGATAAAGCTTTCTTT.

This clonotype was counted ten times or more. This chain connects TRBV6-6 to TRBJ2-7; D possibly corresponds to TRBD2 (6 bases). The CDR3 runs to 14 residues. The V and J ends lost 5 bases and 6 bases respectively, with 17 bases between them. Per the germline V gene, CDR1 is MNHNY and CDR2 is SVGAGI (reference sequence). The CDR3 loop is CASSAGTYPIEQYF. CDR3 nucleotides: TGTGCCAGCAGTGCCGGGACTTATCCTATCGAGCAGTACTTC.

The CDR3 DNA follows: TGTGCCAGCAGTTACGCGCCAAACAGGGGGACGTGGGCAGATACGCAGTATTTT. This codes for CASSYAPNRGTWADTQYF. The V and J genes are TRBV6-2 or TRBV6-3 and TRBJ2-3; 8 bases are a match to TRBD1. J was trimmed by 4 bases and V by 2 bases; bases with no gene match: 14. The CDR3 sequence is 18 residues long. Germline loops: CDR1 MNHEY, CDR2 SVGEGT.

This clonotype was seen ten or more times. The gene calls are TRBV20-1 and TRBJ1-1; 7 nucleotides align to TRBD1. The germline CDR1 and CDR2 sequences are DFQATT and SNEGSKA (reference sequence). V lost 4 bases, J lost 5 bases, and 7 bases stayed unmatched. The CDR3 is 13 amino acids. CDR3: CSATGQLVTEAFF. The CDR3 DNA sequence: TGCAGTGCTACGGGACAGCTGGTGACTGAAGCTTTCTTT.

Comments on this clonotype: Just one base apart from a much larger clone, this may be a read error. The V gene is TRBV5-6, the J gene TRBJ1-1; D is possibly TRBD1 (6 bases). Germline V gene lookup returns CDR1 SGHDT and CDR2 YYEEEE. V was pared by 4 bases and J by 10 bases, with 17 bases between. The CDR3 has 13 residues. CDR3 amino acids: CASSPGGARGAFF. CDR3 in DNA: TGTGCCAGCAGCCCGGGGGGGGCGCGGGGAGCTTTCTTT.

In its sample, this clonotype was seen many times. The chain is built from TRBV27 and TRBJ2-3; 9 nucleotides agree with TRBD2. Germline trimming cut 8 bases from V and 2 bases from J; bases unmatched to any gene: 8. CDR1 and CDR2 (germline): MNHEY, SMNVEV (reference sequence). CDR3 length: 15 residues. The CDR3 DNA follows: TGTGCCAGCCAGCGGGAGGTGCTCCACACAGATACGCAGTATTTT. Encoded protein: CASQREVLHTDTQYF.